This TCR beta chain was recovered during a study of CD8+ T cells in alopecia areata. Trimming removed 5 bases from V and 5 bases from J; junction bases left unmatched: 8. Germline V gene lookup returns CDR1 ENHRY and CDR2 SYGVKD. The CDR3 consists of 14 residues. Reverse transcribed after extraction, RNA yielded cDNA as the sequencing template. The repertoire was sequenced with immunoSEQ multiplex PCR; TCRdb's copy has only in-frame clones and lacks some. Here the sample spans about 270,000 clones, around 64% being singletons. Specified treatment: oral pan-JAK inhibitor, 5-10 mg twice daily. This TCR was recovered from a human donor with alopecia areata. The genes are TRBV10-3 and TRBJ2-5; 7 bases line up with TRBD2. Specimen: CD4+ T cells sorted from blood, collected around week 53, from a patient treated with tofacitinib. CDR3 region: CAISSQRGGETQYF. The CDR3 DNA reads as TGTGCCATCAGTAGTCAGCGGGGAGGCGAGACCCAGTACTTC.